This TCR beta chain originates from a study of cytomegalovirus exposure and HLA in healthy donors. The study, taken as a whole, reports: Specific recognition of CMV antigens was confirmed in vitro for a few chains (all CMV-associated). According to a subsequent analysis, TCR clusters from the first cohort were inclined to appear together in the 130 or so validation repertoires. There were approximately 150 TCR beta chains listed as cytomegalovirus-associated.

Concerning this clone: Its target is unknown.

The CDR3 is 17 amino acids. Germline-derived CDR1 and CDR2 are LNHNV and YYDKDF (reference sequence). V was trimmed by 0 bases and J by 3 bases, leaving 15 bases between them. TCRdb keeps only in-frame clones here, not all; method: immunoSEQ multiplex PCR. Of around 200,000 clones listed, about 80% are singletons. Sequencing was carried out using PBMCs. The chain carries TRBV15 and TRBJ1-5; D gene uncertain. The origin of this receptor is a woman aged 18-29 years in good health and CMV-seropositive. The CDR3: CATSRDNTYSYNQPQHF. In nucleotides, the CDR3 is TGTGCCACCAGCAGAGATAATACGTACTCCTACAATCAGCCCCAGCATTTT.